This T cell receptor (beta chain) was captured by sequencing in a study of CD8+ T cells in alopecia areata. Whole-study context: The SALT score measured affected scalp surface percentage in treated patients.

TCR sequencing used cDNA made by reverse transcription of extracted RNA. Using immunoSEQ multiplex PCR, the repertoire was profiled, and TCRdb retains in-frame clones only, with some absent. The table has approximately 280,000 clones, over 45% seen once; the top ten hold less than 2%. Described treatment: oral pan-JAK inhibitor, 5-10 mg twice daily. Looked up from germline, CDR1 is LNHNV and CDR2 is YYDKDF (reference sequence). V lost 0 bases to trimming and J lost 6 bases, with 8 bases between them. The CDR3 loop spans 14 amino acids. The source is a human donor with alopecia areata. This rearrangement joins TRBV15 to TRBJ2-2; D is possibly TRBD1 (6 bases). The specimen was CD4+ T cells sorted from blood, collected at week 24, from a patient treated with tofacitinib. In DNA, the CDR3 is TGTGCCACCAGCAGAGAACAGGGAGCCGGGGAGCTGTTTTTT. It yields the protein CATSREQGAGELFF.